This T cell receptor beta chain emerged from a study of blood T cell repertoires in COVID-19. The repertoire was sequenced with immunoSEQ multiplex PCR; TCRdb's copy has only in-frame clones and lacks some. The sample holds about 140,000 clones; approximately 73% are singletons and the top ten take about 4%. Trimming stripped 4 bases from V and 8 bases from J, with 15 bases between. Germline values: CDR1 MDHEN, CDR2 SYDVKM. This CDR3 region has 14 residues. This sequence originates from a man aged 60 to 75 with acute or convalescent COVID-19. Sequencing used peripheral blood. The rearrangement uses TRBV28 and TRBJ2-1; D may be TRBD2 (6 bases). The CDR3 region has the DNA TGTGCCAGCAGTTCGGTAAGCGGGTTCCATGAGCAGTTCTTC. This translates into CASSSVSGFHEQFF.